This passage covers 13 T cell receptor beta chains from one sample sequenced in a study of T cell changes during pregnancy in multiple sclerosis. Some clones are missing from TCRdb's copy, which holds only in-frame ones; the method was immunoSEQ multiplex PCR. The sample yields around 25,000 clones, around four fifths seen once. The source was CD8+ T cells from peripheral blood mononuclear cells, collected in the first trimester of pregnancy. The receptors stem from a female donor in good health, enrolled as a control in a pregnancy study.

The chain recombines TRBV28 with TRBJ1-5; no clear D gene. CDR1 and CDR2 from the germline V gene are MDHEN and SYDVKM. The germline V and J ends were trimmed by 7 bases and 7 bases, with 23 bases remaining between them. This CDR3 contains 16 residues. The CDR3 region has the DNA TGTGCCAGCACCACCCTACCGCGGGGAGCGCGGCAGCCCCAGCATTTT. Translating gives CASTTLPRGARQPQHF.

The V gene is TRBV13, the J gene TRBJ2-7; D gene unclear. The germline CDR1 and CDR2 sequences are PRHDT and FYEKMQ (reference sequence). There are 12 residues in the CDR3. Trimming cost V 0 bases and J 4 bases, with 4 bases left between them. CDR3 nucleotides: TGTGCCAGCAGCTTAGGAGCGTACGAGCAGTACTTC. Residues: CASSLGAYEQYF.

The genes are TRBV4-1 and TRBJ1-5; D remains ambiguous. V was clipped by 1 base and J by 1 base, with 8 bases between them. Germline V gives CDR1 MGHRA, CDR2 YSYEKL. This CDR3 comprises 15 residues. The CDR3 region has the DNA TGCGCCAGCAGCCAAGCCGAGGGAAGCAATCAGCCCCAGCATTTT. Encoded protein: CASSQAEGSNQPQHF.

The gene calls are TRBV18 and TRBJ1-6, with a tentative D call TRBD1 (5 bases). This CDR3 has 14 residues. Germline lookup yields CDR1 KGHSH and CDR2 LQKENI. V was shortened by 6 bases and J by 10 bases, with 16 bases between the two germline ends. Here the CDR3 DNA reads TGTGCCAGCTCCCCCAAGGACACTCTGTCACCCCTCCACTTT. Translation: CASSPKDTLSPLHF.

The sample holds one count of this clone. CDR3 residues: CASSERDGYNEQFF. The CDR3 nucleotides read TGTGCCAGCAGTGAGCGGGATGGCTACAATGAGCAGTTCTTC. This chain joins TRBV6-4 and TRBJ2-1; tentatively, D is TRBD2 (6 bases). Germline CDR1 MRHNA, CDR2 SNTAGT. Deletions cut 3 bases from V and 3 bases from J, with 9 bases between. The CDR3 is 14 amino acids.

The chain has TRBV5-4 and TRBJ1-1; D might be TRBD1 (6 bases). With 4 bases removed from V and 4 bases from J, the gap between germline ends came to 14 bases. The V gene's germline CDR1 is SGHNT and CDR2 YYREEE (reference sequence). The CDR3 is 14 amino acids. CDR3 nucleotide sequence: TGTGCCAGCAGCCCCGGGGGGGCGGCCACTGAAGCTTTCTTT. Translating it yields CASSPGGAATEAFF.

This chain connects TRBV18 to TRBJ1-4; maybe TRBD1 (6 bases). The CDR3 loop spans 15 amino acids. Germline CDR1 is KGHSH and CDR2 is LQKENI. Trimming removed 6 bases from V and 5 bases from J, with 16 bases in between. The CDR3 region is CASSPEETGNEKLFF. CDR3 nucleotide sequence: TGTGCCAGCTCCCCGGAAGAGACAGGAAATGAAAAACTGTTTTTT. Full variable domain (rest looked up from reference TRBV18 and TRBJ1-4): NAGVMQNPRHLVRRRGQEARLRCSPMKGHSHVYWYRQLPEEGLKFMVYLQKENIIDESGMPKERFSAEFPKEGPSILRIQQVVRGDSAAYFCASSPEETGNEKLFFGSGTQLSVL.

J is TRBJ1-4 and V is TRBV27, with D uncertain. V lost 5 bases to trimming and J lost 5 bases, with 9 bases between them. The germline V gene has CDR1 MNHEY and CDR2 SMNVEV (reference sequence). This CDR3 comprises 13 residues. CDR3 DNA sequence: TGTGCCAGCAGTCCGTTTGAGAATGAAAAACTGTTTTTT. It encodes CASSPFENEKLFF.

The genes are TRBV7-8 and TRBJ2-7, with TRBD2 matching over 9 bases. Losses at the gene ends were 0 bases for V and 7 bases for J; bases not matched to a gene: 13. The CDR3 length is 17 residues. Germline CDR1 reads SGHVS; CDR2 reads FQNEAQ. The CDR3 reads CASSLARGTSPRSEQYF. CDR3 sequence (DNA): TGTGCCAGCAGCTTAGCGAGGGGGACTAGCCCACGCTCGGAGCAGTACTTC.

The rearrangement uses TRBV6-4 and TRBJ2-1; 8 positions match TRBD1. The CDR3 length is 15 residues. V dropped 9 bases and J dropped 8; count of bases not matched to a gene: 15. The germline V gene has CDR1 MRHNA and CDR2 SNTAGT. CDR3 protein: CASSPGQGAVDEQFF. CDR3 coding DNA: TGTGCCAGTAGTCCCGGGCAGGGGGCCGTAGATGAGCAGTTCTTC.

This clone was seen a single time. This chain joins TRBV21-1 and TRBJ2-5; the DNA was not compared with TRBD1, the D call given in the table. TRBV21-1 is a pseudogene locus. The length of the CDR3 is 16 residues. The CDR3, as DNA: TGTGCCAGCAGCAATGGGACAGGGACCTTCAAGGGGACCCAGTACTTC. This codes for CASSNGTGTFKGTQYF.

This rearrangement joins TRBV19 to TRBJ2-7; no clear D gene. This CDR3 comprises 10 residues. The V and J ends lost 7 bases and 2 bases respectively, with 3 bases between them. Per the germline V gene, CDR1 is LNHDA and CDR2 is SQIVND (reference sequence). The chain's CDR3 is CASKPYEQYF. The CDR3, as DNA: TGTGCCAGTAAGCCCTACGAGCAGTACTTC.

This clone is medium-sized in the sample. The rearrangement uses TRBV6-4 and TRBJ2-5, with a weak D call TRBD2 (6 bases). The V gene's germline CDR1 is MRHNA and CDR2 SNTAGT. This CDR3 contains 15 residues. Trimming removed 4 bases at V and 1 base at J, with 13 bases between. The CDR3 spells CASSAYSGGQETQYF. The CDR3 DNA is TGTGCCAGCAGTGCCTACTCCGGGGGCCAAGAGACCCAGTACTTC.